The 12 T cell receptor beta chains reported below all come from one sample, sequenced in a study of T-cell reconstitution after alpha-beta-depleted transplantation in children. Unique molecular identifiers featured in how the TCRbeta library was prepared. In TCRdb, the PCR reads were re-called with MiXCR into one record per CDR3 protein. The sample includes about 980,000 distinct CDR3 sequences, about 29% seen only once; the top ten take 28%. The sample in question was PBMCs, mostly from graft donor cells, obtained 360 days after TCRalphabeta/CD19-depleted stem cell transplant. The receptors shown here come from a boy in the first two years of life who had a stem cell transplant for SCID, so the T cells may come from the graft donor.

J is TRBJ2-1 and V is TRBV29-1; D is ambiguous. With 0 bases removed from V and 0 bases from J, the gap between germline ends came to 12 bases. The CDR3 has 16 amino acids. Germline loops: CDR1 SQVTM, CDR2 ANQGSEA. The CDR3 region is CSVEDLGWSSYNEQFF. The CDR3 DNA follows: TGCAGCGTTGAAGATCTTGGATGGAGCTCCTACAATGAGCAGTTCTTC.

The V and J genes are TRBV6-6 and TRBJ2-7, with D unclear. V was cut by 2 bases and J by 1 base, with 6 bases left in between. This CDR3 is 13 amino acids long. Germline CDR1 MNHNY, CDR2 SVGAGI (reference sequence). CDR3 DNA: TGTGCCAGCAGTTACGCGGAATCCTACGAGCAGTACTTC. It specifies CASSYAESYEQYF.

This clonotype was detected ten times or more. The chain carries TRBV24-1 and TRBJ2-1, with D tentatively TRBD2 (5 bases). The germline V gene has CDR1 KGHDR and CDR2 SFDVKD. The V end was cut by 7 bases, the J end by 5 bases, with 8 bases between. The CDR3 spans 12 residues. The CDR3 here is CATSEGHNEQFF. The DNA for the CDR3 is TGTGCCACCAGCGAGGGCCACAATGAGCAGTTCTTC.

There are a few counts of this clonotype. V usage is TRBV7-2 and J usage is TRBJ2-1, with D hard to call. The CDR3 is 13 amino acids. Germline CDR1 SGHTA, CDR2 FQGNSA. The ends were cut back, 5 bases at V and 9 bases at J, with 14 bases in the middle. For the CDR3, the DNA is TGTGCCAGCAGCCCCCCCTCTCCCGGTGAGCAGTTCTTC. Translation gives CASSPPSPGEQFF. Together with reference TRBV7-2 and TRBJ2-1, the CDR3 gives the full variable domain: GAGVSQSPSNKVTEKGKDVELRCDPISGHTALYWYRQSLGQGLEFLIYFQGNSAPDKSGLPSDRFSAERTGGSVSTLTIQRTQQEDSAVYLCASSPPSPGEQFFGPGTRLTVL.

This chain links TRBV12-3 or TRBV12-4 with TRBJ1-1, with 8 positions matching TRBD1. CDR3 length: 17 residues. Losses at the gene ends were 6 bases for V and 0 bases for J; bases not matched to a gene: 12. The chain's CDR3 is CASRPGTGVTMNTEAFF. DNA of the CDR3: TGTGCCAGCAGACCCGGGACAGGTGTCACAATGAACACTGAAGCTTTCTTT.

This rearrangement joins TRBV2 to TRBJ1-1, with D possibly matching TRBD1 (5 bases). CDR3 length: 13 amino acids. V was clipped by 8 bases and J by 6 bases, with 16 bases between them. Germline V CDR1 and CDR2: SNHLY, FYNNEI. The CDR3 nucleotides read TGTGCCAGCGACAGAGCAGGGATCGCTGAAGCTTTCTTT. Its protein product is CASDRAGIAEAFF. Looking up the rest from reference TRBV2 and TRBJ1-1 gives the full variable domain: EPEVTQTPSHQVTQMGQEVILRCVPISNHLYFYWYRQILGQKVEFLVSFYNNEISEKSEIFDDQFSVERPDGSNFTLKIRSTKLEDSAMYFCASDRAGIAEAFFGQGTRLTVV.

This clonotype was recorded a few times. The chain links TRBV12-3 or TRBV12-4 to TRBJ1-2; TRBD1 aligns across 9 bases. J was trimmed by 4 bases and V by 3 bases; bases with no gene match: 6. There are 15 residues in the CDR3. The CDR3 nucleotides read TGTGCCAGCAGTTTTGCGGGACAGGGAGGCTATGGCTACACCTTC. It specifies CASSFAGQGGYGYTF.

The V call is TRBV29-1, the J call TRBJ2-7, with unresolved D. This CDR3 has 15 amino acids. Germline V lookup: CDR1 SQVTM, CDR2 ANQGSEA. Trimming took off 6 bases at V and 0 bases at J, with 18 bases between the two ends. The chain's CDR3 is CSVGPFDHSSYEQYF. In DNA form, the CDR3 reads TGCAGCGTGGGTCCCTTTGACCACAGCTCCTACGAGCAGTACTTC.

The rearrangement joins TRBV2 to TRBJ1-4; 7 nucleotides match TRBD1. This CDR3 contains 15 residues. The germline V gene has CDR1 SNHLY and CDR2 FYNNEI. The ends lost 4 bases at V and 8 bases at J; junction bases unmatched: 10. The CDR3 sequence is CASSARGRGEEKLFF. The CDR3 DNA reads as TGTGCCAGCAGTGCCCGGGGCAGGGGGGAAGAAAAACTGTTTTTT.

This clonotype was counted a few times. The chain is built from TRBV24-1 and TRBJ2-1, with D possibly matching TRBD2 (5 bases). Germline loops: CDR1 KGHDR, CDR2 SFDVKD. The CDR3 has 13 amino acids. Trimming removed 0 bases from V and 7 bases from J, with 6 bases in between. CDR3 sequence reads: CATSDLRGNEQFF. The CDR3 nucleotides are TGTGCCACCAGTGATTTGCGAGGGAATGAGCAGTTCTTC.

This rearrangement joins TRBV15 to TRBJ2-4; 8 bases are a match to TRBD2. V lost 1 base, J lost 0 bases, and 8 bases stayed unmatched. The CDR3 is 18 amino acids. Germline CDR1 reads LNHNV; CDR2 reads YYDKDF (reference sequence). CDR3 nucleotides: TGTGCCACCAGCAGAGGAACTAGCGGCCCGGGAGCCAAAAACATTCAGTACTTC. It yields the protein CATSRGTSGPGAKNIQYF.

The rearrangement joins TRBV5-1 to TRBJ2-5; TRBD1 aligns across 7 bases. CDR1 is SGHRS, CDR2 YFSETQ, per germline. With 2 bases clipped from V and 1 base from J, the junction kept 5 bases outside the gene matches. CDR3 length equals 15 residues. CDR3 in amino acids: CASSLFWTGQETQYF. In nucleotides, the CDR3 is TGCGCCAGCAGCTTATTTTGGACAGGCCAAGAGACCCAGTACTTC.